This section outlines one TCR beta chain sequence together with its context. Its antigen is still unknown. Repertoires were generated with immunoSEQ multiplex PCR, while TCRdb's copy carries only in-frame clones and drops some. The sample lists about 2 million clones; about 95% were seen once. These data come from a study of shared clonotypes between healthy human individuals. The CDR3 loop spans 14 amino acids. Germline V gene data show CDR1 as MGHRA and CDR2 as YSYEKL. V lost 4 bases and J lost 5, with 13 bases in between. Naive CD8 cells comprised CD45RO-negative, CCR7-positively selected cells, excluding terminally differentiated effector memory CD45RA+ cells. Study-level results: Owing to a small donor count, the genetic and exposure-history diversity represented was limited. Researchers sampled blood only, noting tissue repertoires likely differ. Read depth was anticipated to influence clonotype sharing among donors. Across a handful of donors, naive CD4 shared around 5.4%, naive CD8 about 3.2%, memory CD4 roughly 2.1%, memory CD8 around 0.42%.

Sequenced: naive CD8+ T cells sorted from blood. The chain carries TRBV4-1 and TRBJ2-3, with a possible D match to TRBD1 (6 bases). The TCR originated in a man between 18 and 29 years old in good health. The CDR3 region has the DNA TGCGCCAGCAGCCTAAACAGGGTTCTAGATACGCAGTATTTT. Translation gives CASSLNRVLDTQYF.